Below, 2 T cell receptor beta chains from the same sample are listed, as sequenced in a study of shared clonotypes between healthy human individuals. The protocol was immunoSEQ multiplex PCR, while the TCRdb copy is restricted to in-frame clones and leaves out a portion. The sample has over a million clones; 75% to 80% are singletons. Sample: memory CD4+ T cells from PBMCs. Documented subset: CD45RA-negative fraction. Receptor source: a young man in good health. Some clones in this sample may be carry-over from other donors' samples.

The chain's CDR3 is CASSVGQGVNSPLHF. The CDR3 DNA reads as TGTGCCAGCAGTGTGGGACAGGGGGTTAATTCACCCCTCCACTTT. The V and J genes are TRBV27 and TRBJ1-6; 11 nucleotides align to TRBD1. Germline values: CDR1 MNHEY, CDR2 SMNVEV (reference sequence). V gave up 5 bases and J gave up 6 bases; unmatched junction bases: 3. The CDR3 sequence is 15 residues long.

A remark on this clone: The sample has other DNA sequences that encode this CDR3 too. The rearrangement uses TRBV5-1 and TRBJ2-3; TRBD1 aligns across 7 bases. Looked up from germline, CDR1 is SGHRS and CDR2 is YFSETQ. The V gene end was trimmed by 2 bases and the J gene end by 2 bases; junction bases not matched to a gene: 2. The CDR3 spans 14 residues. The CDR3 spells CASSLGTVTDTQYF. CDR3 in DNA: TGCGCCAGCAGCTTAGGGACAGTCACAGATACGCAGTATTTT.